Included here is one T cell receptor (beta chain) sequence, with context. The target antigen is unknown. Unmatched junction bases numbered 11, after V lost 7 bases and J lost 1 base. Germline values: CDR1 LNHDA, CDR2 SQIVND (reference sequence). The CDR3 consists of 17 residues. This entry belongs to a study of T cell repertoires in cytomegalovirus infection. Study at large: Use of recently identified HLA-C-restricted and well-studied HLA-B-restricted CMV epitopes was part of the study. Signatures in public TCR beta sequences pointed to both CMV infection and matching HLA type.

One entry per CDR3 protein results from TCRdb running MiXCR on the reads. This table has some 350,000 distinct CDR3 sequences, almost 30% appearing once. Sequences were derived from cultured PBMCs, sampled from culture after CMV antigen stimulation. The TCR was taken from a human donor in good health (CMV status not recorded). Some clones in this sample may be carry-over from other donors' samples. The chain is built from TRBV19 and TRBJ2-1, with 9 nucleotides matching TRBD2. The CDR3 DNA reads TGTGCCAGTACCTCACCTTCTAGCGGGAAATCCTACAATGAGCAGTTCTTC. As protein: CASTSPSSGKSYNEQFF.